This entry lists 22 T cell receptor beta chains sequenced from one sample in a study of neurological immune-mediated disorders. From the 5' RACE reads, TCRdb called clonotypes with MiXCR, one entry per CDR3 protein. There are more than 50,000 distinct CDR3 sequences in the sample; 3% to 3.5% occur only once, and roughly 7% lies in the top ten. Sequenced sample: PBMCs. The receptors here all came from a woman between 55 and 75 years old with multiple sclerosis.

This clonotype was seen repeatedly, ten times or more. CDR3 sequence (DNA): TGTGCCAGCAGTTACTCAGGGACAGGTTTTTATAGCAATCAGCCCCAGCATTTT. It specifies CASSYSGTGFYSNQPQHF. This chain uses TRBV6-2 or TRBV6-3 with TRBJ1-5, with TRBD1 matching 8 bases. Unmatched junction bases numbered 7, after V lost 0 bases and J lost 0 bases. Germline V lookup: CDR1 MNHEY, CDR2 SVGEGT. This CDR3 region has 18 residues.

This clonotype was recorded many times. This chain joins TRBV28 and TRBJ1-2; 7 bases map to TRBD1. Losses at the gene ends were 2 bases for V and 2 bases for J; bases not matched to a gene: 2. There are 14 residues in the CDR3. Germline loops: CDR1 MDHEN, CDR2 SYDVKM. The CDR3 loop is CASSLGRGNYGYTF. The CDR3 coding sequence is TGTGCCAGCAGTTTAGGCAGGGGGAACTATGGCTACACCTTC.

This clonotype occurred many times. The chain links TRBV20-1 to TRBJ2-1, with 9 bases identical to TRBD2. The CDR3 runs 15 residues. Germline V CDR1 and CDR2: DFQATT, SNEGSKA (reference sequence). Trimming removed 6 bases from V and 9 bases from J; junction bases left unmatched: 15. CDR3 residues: CSARRGSGGSGEQFF. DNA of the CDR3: TGCAGTGCACGGCGAGGTAGCGGGGGTTCGGGTGAGCAGTTCTTC.

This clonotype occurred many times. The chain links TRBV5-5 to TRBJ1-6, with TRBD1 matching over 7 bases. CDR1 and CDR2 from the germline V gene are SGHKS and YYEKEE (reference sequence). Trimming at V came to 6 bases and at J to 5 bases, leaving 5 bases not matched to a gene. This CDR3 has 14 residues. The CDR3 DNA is TGTGCCAGCAAACCGGGACAGAATAATTCACCCCTCCACTTT. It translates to CASKPGQNNSPLHF.

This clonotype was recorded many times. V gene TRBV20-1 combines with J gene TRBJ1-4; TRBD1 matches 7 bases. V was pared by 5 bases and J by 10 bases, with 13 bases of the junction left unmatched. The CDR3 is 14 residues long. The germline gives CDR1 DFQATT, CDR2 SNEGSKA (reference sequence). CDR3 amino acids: CSAGRQGRKGKLFF. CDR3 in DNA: TGCAGTGCTGGAAGACAGGGCCGAAAGGGAAAACTGTTTTTT.

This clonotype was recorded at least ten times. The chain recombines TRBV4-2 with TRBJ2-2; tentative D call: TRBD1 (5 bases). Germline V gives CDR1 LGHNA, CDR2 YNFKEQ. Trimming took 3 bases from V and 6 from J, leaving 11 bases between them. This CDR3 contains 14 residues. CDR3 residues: CASSQSVGAGELFF. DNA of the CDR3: TGTGCCAGCAGCCAGTCGGTAGGGGCCGGGGAGCTGTTTTTT.

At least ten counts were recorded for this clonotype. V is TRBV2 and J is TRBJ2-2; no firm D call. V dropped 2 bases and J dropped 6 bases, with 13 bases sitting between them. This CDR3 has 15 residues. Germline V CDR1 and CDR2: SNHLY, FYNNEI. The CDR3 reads CASSESSPRAGELFF. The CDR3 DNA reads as TGTGCCAGCAGTGAATCCAGCCCCCGTGCCGGGGAGCTGTTTTTT.

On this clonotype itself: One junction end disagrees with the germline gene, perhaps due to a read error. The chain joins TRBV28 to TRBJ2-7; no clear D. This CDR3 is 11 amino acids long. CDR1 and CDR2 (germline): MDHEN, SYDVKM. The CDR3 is CDSSRSYEQYF. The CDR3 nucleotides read TGTGACAGCAGTCGTTCCTACGAGCAGTACTTC.

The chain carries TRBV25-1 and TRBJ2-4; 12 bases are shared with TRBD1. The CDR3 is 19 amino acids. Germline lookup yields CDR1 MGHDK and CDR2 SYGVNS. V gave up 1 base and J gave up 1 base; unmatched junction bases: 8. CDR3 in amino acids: CASSELGTGGAVAKNIQYF. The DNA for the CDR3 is TGTGCCAGCAGTGAATTGGGGACAGGGGGCGCGGTGGCCAAAAACATTCAGTACTTC.

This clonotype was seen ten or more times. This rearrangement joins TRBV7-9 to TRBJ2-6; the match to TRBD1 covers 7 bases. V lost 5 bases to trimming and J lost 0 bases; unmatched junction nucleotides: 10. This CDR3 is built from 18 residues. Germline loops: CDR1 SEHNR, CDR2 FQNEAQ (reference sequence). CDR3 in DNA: TGTGCCAGCAGCGCGCGACAGGGTCGGAGCTCTGGGGCCAACGTCCTGACTTTC. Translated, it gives CASSARQGRSSGANVLTF.

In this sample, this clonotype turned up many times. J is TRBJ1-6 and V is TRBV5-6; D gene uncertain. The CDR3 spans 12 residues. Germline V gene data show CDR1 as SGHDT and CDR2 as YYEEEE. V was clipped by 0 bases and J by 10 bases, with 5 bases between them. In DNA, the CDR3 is TGTGCCAGCAGCTTGGACACGTCACCCCTCCACTTT. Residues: CASSLDTSPLHF.

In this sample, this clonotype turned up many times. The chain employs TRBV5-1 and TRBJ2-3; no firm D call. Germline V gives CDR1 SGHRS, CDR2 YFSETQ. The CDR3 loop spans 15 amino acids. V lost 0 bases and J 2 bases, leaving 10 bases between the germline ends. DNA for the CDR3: TGCGCCAGCAGCTTGGAGGCAGCGAACACAGATACGCAGTATTTT. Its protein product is CASSLEAANTDTQYF.

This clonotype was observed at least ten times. Here the CDR3 reads CASRYSGTDTQYF. In DNA, the CDR3 is TGTGCCAGCAGGTATAGCGGCACAGATACGCAGTATTTT. V is TRBV12-3 or TRBV12-4 and J is TRBJ2-3; TRBD2 might be the D (5 bases). Trimming cost V 6 bases and J 1 base, with 8 bases left between them. The CDR3 has 13 residues.

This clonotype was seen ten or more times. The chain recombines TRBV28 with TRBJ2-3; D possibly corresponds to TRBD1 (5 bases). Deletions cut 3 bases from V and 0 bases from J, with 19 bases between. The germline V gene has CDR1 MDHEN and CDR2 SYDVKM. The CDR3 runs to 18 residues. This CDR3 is CASSFWQGPSTSTDTQYF. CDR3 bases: TGTGCCAGCAGTTTCTGGCAGGGCCCCTCAACTAGCACAGATACGCAGTATTTT.

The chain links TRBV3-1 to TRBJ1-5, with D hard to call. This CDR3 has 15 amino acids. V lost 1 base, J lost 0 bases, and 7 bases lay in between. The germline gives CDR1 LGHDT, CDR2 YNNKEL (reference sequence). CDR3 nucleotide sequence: TGTGCCAGCAGCCAAGGCGGAATTAGCAATCAGCCCCAGCATTTT. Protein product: CASSQGGISNQPQHF.

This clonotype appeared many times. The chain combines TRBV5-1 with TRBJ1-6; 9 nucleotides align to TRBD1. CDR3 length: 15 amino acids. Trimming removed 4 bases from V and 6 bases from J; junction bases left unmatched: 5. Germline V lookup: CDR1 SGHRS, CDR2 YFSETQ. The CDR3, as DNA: TGCGCCAGCAGCCTACGACAGGGGGGTAATTCACCCCTCCACTTT. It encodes CASSLRQGGNSPLHF. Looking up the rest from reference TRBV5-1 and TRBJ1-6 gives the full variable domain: KAGVTQTPRYLIKTRGQQVTLSCSPISGHRSVSWYQQTPGQGLQFLFEYFSETQRNKGNFPGRFSGRQFSNSRSEMNVSTLELGDSALYLCASSLRQGGNSPLHFGNGTRLTVT.

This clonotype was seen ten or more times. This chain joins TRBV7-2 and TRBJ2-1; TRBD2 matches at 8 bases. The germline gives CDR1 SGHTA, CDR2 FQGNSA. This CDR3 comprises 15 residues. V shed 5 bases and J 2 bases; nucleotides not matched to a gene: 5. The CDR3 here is CASSALAGAYNEQFF. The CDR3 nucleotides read TGTGCCAGCAGCGCTCTAGCGGGTGCCTACAATGAGCAGTTCTTC.

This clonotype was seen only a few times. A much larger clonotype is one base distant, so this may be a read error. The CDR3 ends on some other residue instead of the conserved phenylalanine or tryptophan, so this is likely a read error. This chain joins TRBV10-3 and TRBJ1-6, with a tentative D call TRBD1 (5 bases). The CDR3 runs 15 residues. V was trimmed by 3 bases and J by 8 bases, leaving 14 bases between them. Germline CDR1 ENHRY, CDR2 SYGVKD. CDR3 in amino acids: CAISEFRASDSPLHI. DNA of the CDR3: TGTGCCATCAGTGAATTCAGGGCGAGTGATTCACCCCTCCACATT.

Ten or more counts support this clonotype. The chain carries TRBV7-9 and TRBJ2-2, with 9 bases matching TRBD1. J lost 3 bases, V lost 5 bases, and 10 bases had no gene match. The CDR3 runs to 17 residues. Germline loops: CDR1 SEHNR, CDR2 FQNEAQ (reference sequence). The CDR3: CASSPGQGWRDTGELFF. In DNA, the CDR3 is TGTGCCAGCAGCCCTGGACAGGGGTGGAGGGACACCGGGGAGCTGTTTTTT.

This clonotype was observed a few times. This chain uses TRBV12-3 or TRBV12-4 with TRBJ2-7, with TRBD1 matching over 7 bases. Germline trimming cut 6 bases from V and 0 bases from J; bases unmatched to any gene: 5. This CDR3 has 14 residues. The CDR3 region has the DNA TGTGCCAGCAGCGACAGGGAAATCTCCTACGAGCAGTACTTC. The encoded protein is CASSDREISYEQYF.

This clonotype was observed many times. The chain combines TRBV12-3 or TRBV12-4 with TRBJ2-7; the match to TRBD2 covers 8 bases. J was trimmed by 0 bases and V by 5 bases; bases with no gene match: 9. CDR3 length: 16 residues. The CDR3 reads CASSPQRTSSSYEQYF. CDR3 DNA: TGTGCCAGCAGTCCTCAAAGGACTAGCTCCTCCTACGAGCAGTACTTC.

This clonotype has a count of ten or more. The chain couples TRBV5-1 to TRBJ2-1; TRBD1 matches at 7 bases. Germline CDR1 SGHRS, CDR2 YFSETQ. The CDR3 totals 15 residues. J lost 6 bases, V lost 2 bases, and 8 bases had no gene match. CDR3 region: CASSFTGVGVNEQFF. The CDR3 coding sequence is TGCGCCAGCAGCTTTACAGGGGTAGGGGTCAATGAGCAGTTCTTC.